The T cell receptor beta chain under discussion was sequenced for a study of blood T cell repertoires in COVID-19. Clones were read by immunoSEQ multiplex PCR, and TCRdb kept only the in-frame ones, dropping some. Here the sample spans roughly 230,000 clones, roughly 80% being singletons. V was cut by 6 bases and J by 6 bases, with 20 bases left in between. The length of the CDR3 is 15 residues. CDR1 and CDR2 from the germline V gene are SQVTM and ANQGSEA. This clone was observed a handful of times. The sequence came from a woman between 50 and 59 years old with acute or convalescent COVID-19. The sample taken for sequencing was peripheral blood. This chain links TRBV29-1 with TRBJ1-4, with D perhaps TRBD1 (5 bases). CDR3 in amino acids: CSVGGGRGGDEKLFF. The DNA of the CDR3 is TGCAGCGTCGGCGGGGGTCGGGGAGGGGATGAAAAACTGTTTTTT.